The rows below give T cell receptor beta chains drawn from one sample of a study of T cells in localized non-small cell lung cancer. Produced via immunoSEQ multiplex PCR; TCRdb's table is partial and in-frame only. Of roughly 13,000 clones listed, more than 70% were seen once; the top ten hold roughly 63%. Sequencing was performed on peripheral blood, taken before any cancer treatment. The receptors were gathered from an older male donor with stage III lung adenocarcinoma. Both conserved end residues are trimmed from each CDR3. The D gene is left open where the match is weak.

CDR3 protein: ASSPHLAGVGNEQF; D gene: TRBD2; V gene: TRBV2
CDR3 protein: ASGEIPAGEQY; D gene: -; V gene: TRBV6-1
CDR3 protein: ASSLWGTGELF; D gene: -; V gene: TRBV9
CDR3 protein: ASSYTGGGEGYT; D gene: TRBD1; V gene: TRBV6-1
CDR3 protein: ASSLGTGGYYGYT; D gene: TRBD1; V gene: TRBV5-6
CDR3 protein: ASSLARRWTGELF; D gene: -; V gene: TRBV7-8
CDR3 protein: SASERQKANTGELF; D gene: -; V gene: TRBV29-1
CDR3 protein: ASGLLHEQY; D gene: -; V gene: TRBV12-5
CDR3 protein: ASSLYGQGAYGYT; D gene: TRBD1; V gene: TRBV6-6
CDR3 protein: ASSHRDRGNKNIQY; D gene: TRBD1; V gene: TRBV5-4
CDR3 protein: ASSSLEHHLMYEQY; D gene: -; V gene: TRBV6-5
CDR3 protein: ASSQRWLGETQY; D gene: -; V gene: TRBV7-2
CDR3 protein: ASSLAAFLAGSSYEQY; D gene: -; V gene: TRBV7-2
CDR3 protein: ASSSTQQGDTEAF; D gene: -; V gene: TRBV5-4
CDR3 protein: ASSLGPSGSQNIQY; D gene: -; V gene: TRBV19
CDR3 protein: ASSSGTSGSDEQF; D gene: TRBD2; V gene: TRBV5-1
CDR3 protein: ASSFQKTSGYPGELF; D gene: TRBD2; V gene: TRBV27
CDR3 protein: ASRLGGEQY; D gene: -; V gene: TRBV6-5
CDR3 protein: ASSELGQGNTEAF; D gene: TRBD1; V gene: TRBV10-1
CDR3 protein: ASSIPGQRMNTEAF; D gene: TRBD1; V gene: TRBV2
CDR3 protein: ASSLLQRTDTQY; D gene: -; V gene: TRBV7-9
CDR3 protein: ASSSPGGPLGLG; D gene: TRBD1; V gene: TRBV5-1
CDR3 protein: ASSLLMKGVGRYT; D gene: -; V gene: TRBV13
CDR3 protein: ASSFTGGETQY; D gene: TRBD1; V gene: TRBV25-1
CDR3 protein: ASSWAGGDFGTEAF; D gene: -; V gene: TRBV28
CDR3 protein: ASSLETNYEQY; D gene: -; V gene: TRBV7-6
CDR3 protein: ATKMVGNTEAF; D gene: -; V gene: TRBV5-1
CDR3 protein: ASSYSDRGPYNEQF; D gene: TRBD1; V gene: TRBV6-5
CDR3 protein: ASSLGIEGAEAF; D gene: -; V gene: TRBV5-1
CDR3 protein: ASSLALAEQETQY; D gene: -; V gene: TRBV5-1
CDR3 protein: AIRESSGNTIY; D gene: -; V gene: TRBV10-3
CDR3 protein: ASSQVQSDSPLH; D gene: -; V gene: TRBV4-2
CDR3 protein: ASSLGQSRGEQY; D gene: -; V gene: TRBV7-8